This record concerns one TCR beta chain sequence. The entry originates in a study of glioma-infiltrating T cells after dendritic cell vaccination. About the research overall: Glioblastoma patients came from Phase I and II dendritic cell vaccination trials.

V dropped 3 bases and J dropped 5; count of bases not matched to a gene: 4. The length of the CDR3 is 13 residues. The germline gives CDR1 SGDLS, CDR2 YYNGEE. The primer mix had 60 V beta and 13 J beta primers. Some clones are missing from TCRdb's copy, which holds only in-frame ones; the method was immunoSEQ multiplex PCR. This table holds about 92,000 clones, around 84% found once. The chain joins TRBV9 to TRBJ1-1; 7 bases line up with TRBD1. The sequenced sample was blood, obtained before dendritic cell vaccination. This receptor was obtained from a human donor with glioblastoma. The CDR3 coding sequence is TGTGCCAGCAGCGACGACAGGGCTACTGAAGCTTTCTTT. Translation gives CASSDDRATEAFF.